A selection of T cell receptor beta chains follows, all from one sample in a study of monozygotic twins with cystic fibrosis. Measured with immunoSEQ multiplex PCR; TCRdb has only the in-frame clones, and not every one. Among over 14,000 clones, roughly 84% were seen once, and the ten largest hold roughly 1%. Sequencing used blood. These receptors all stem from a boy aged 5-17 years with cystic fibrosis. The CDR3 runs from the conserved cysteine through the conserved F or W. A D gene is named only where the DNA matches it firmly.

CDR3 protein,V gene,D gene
CASSLAGAYEQYF,TRBV28,TRBD2
CASGPDRDYSPLHF,TRBV19,TRBD1
CASSELGPSGANVLTF,TRBV2,-
CASSHVRQGYTEAFF,TRBV5-1,TRBD1
CASSKAAPLAGAYEQYF,TRBV21-1,-
CAWSAPEQGAKHEQYF,TRBV30,TRBD1
CASAEGQGRTDTQYF,TRBV2,TRBD1
CASSGDREGELFF,TRBV7-2,-
CASSHLYDEQYF,TRBV4-1,-
CASSFRDPGFVPEQYF,TRBV7-9,-
CASSFDRLYEQYF,TRBV5-4,-
CASSRDRGREKLFF,TRBV4-2,TRBD1
CASSLYAGANTEAFF,TRBV27,-
CSVGQAPNYGYTF,TRBV29-1,-
CASSGGVYPLEQYF,TRBV5-6,-
CASSDGTGGSHEQFF,TRBV6-1,TRBD1
CASSKPQWGGIEGTEAFF,TRBV7-9,-
CASSGWTGLFPRNEQFF,TRBV5-6,TRBD1
CAWSVPAGGSYEQYF,TRBV30,TRBD2
CAWGSGRIYPNYGYTF,TRBV30,-
CASSFRTDTEAFF,TRBV28,-
CATSTPDRVFEQYF,TRBV2,TRBD1
CASSRARYYEQYF,TRBV4-1,-
CASSVGSIGSYEQYF,TRBV9,-
CAWTKDRRSNQPQHF,TRBV30,TRBD1
CSVERDSSVNGYTF,TRBV29-1,TRBD1
CASTRTSGEQETQYF,TRBV4-1,TRBD2
CASSPGGGAYNEQFF,TRBV9,-
CASSPEVGYYGYTF,TRBV7-6,-
CASSPGQGSFSGNTIYF,TRBV18,TRBD1
CASSSFGLEDEQFF,TRBV7-2,-
CASSTTWGGELFF,TRBV7-6,-
CSVGQGGSNQPQHF,TRBV29-1,TRBD1
CASSTRQVSEDYGYTF,TRBV19,-
CASSPRTGASPYEQYF,TRBV7-6,TRBD1
CAWRLAGQETQYF,TRBV30,TRBD2
CASSTRLAGANTGELFF,TRBV7-2,TRBD2
CASSPRRRGNYNEQFF,TRBV14,-
CASSSQGNTEAFF,TRBV11-3,-
CASSPRGPGTGELFF,TRBV18,-
CASSLSGDSNQPQHF,TRBV5-1,-
CASSQDSGAVAKNIQYF,TRBV4-1,-